The present T cell receptor beta chain was sequenced within a study of cytomegalovirus exposure and HLA in healthy donors. Study-wide results and limits: The classifier, whose performance was assessed in both the original and validation cohorts, reportedly diagnosed cytomegalovirus status with high specificity and sensitivity. In vitro checks showed that a few CMV-associated chains really do target CMV antigens.

Concerning this clone: Its antigen is currently unknown.

Primers included in the PCR were 60 Vbeta and 13 Jbeta primers. Sequencing used immunoSEQ multiplex PCR; TCRdb keeps in-frame clones, though not all of them. The sample has 99,000 or so clones, around 82% seen once. V was cut by 4 bases and J by 0 bases, with 8 bases left in between. The CDR3 has 14 residues. Per the germline V gene, CDR1 is SGHRS and CDR2 is YFSETQ. This rearrangement joins TRBV5-1 to TRBJ1-3; D gene uncertain. The receptor was isolated from a woman aged 40 to 50 in good health and CMV-seronegative. Specimen: PBMCs. DNA of the CDR3: TGCGCCAGCAGCGTCGGTACCTCTGGAAACACCATATATTTT. Its protein is CASSVGTSGNTIYF.